Listed below are T cell receptor beta chains from one sample, sequenced in a study of T cells after yellow fever vaccination. Via MiXCR, TCRdb re-called the 5' RACE reads, giving one row per CDR3 protein. The sample includes about 32,000 distinct CDR3 sequences, around 7% seen only once; the top ten take approximately 22%. This specimen consisted of PBMCs, either bulk or a sorted T-cell subset (CD4+, CD8+, memory, or dextramer-sorted; not recorded which), obtained on the day of the first yellow fever vaccination. These receptors were collected from a man between 18 and 29 years old who received the YFV17D yellow fever vaccine. Both conserved end residues are part of each CDR3. The D gene is left open where the match is weak. Clone size is stated in some rows and not others, as once, few, many or a class when expanded.

CASSLHGDEKLFF,TGTGCCAGCAGCCTTCATGGGGATGAAAAACTGTTTTTT,TRBV4-2,many,-,TRBJ1-4,13
CSAVTSSGANVLTF,TGCAGTGCTGTAACTAGCTCTGGGGCCAACGTCCTGACTTTC,TRBV20-1,few,-,TRBJ2-6,14
CASSYSWGTSEAFF,TGTGCCAGCAGTTACTCGTGGGGAACATCTGAAGCTTTCTTT,TRBV6-2/TRBV6-3,many,-,TRBJ1-1,14
CASSLLNVEEQYF,TGTGCCAGCAGCTTGTTGAATGTGGAGGAGCAGTACTTC,TRBV5-6,many,-,TRBJ2-7,13
CASSLVTGTSGNTIYF,TGCGCCAGCAGCTTGGTTACAGGGACCTCTGGAAACACCATATATTTT,TRBV5-1,many,-,TRBJ1-3,16
CASSVSGGATDTQYF,TGTGCCAGCAGTGTTAGCGGGGGGGCGACAGATACGCAGTATTTT,TRBV6-4,many,TRBD2,TRBJ2-3,15
CAISDRGLSTDTQYF,TGTGCCATCAGTGATAGGGGTCTTAGCACAGATACGCAGTATTTT,TRBV10-3,few,-,TRBJ2-3,15
CASSAQTGAGELFF,TGTGCCAGCAGTGCCCAGACAGGGGCCGGGGAGCTGTTTTTT,TRBV12-3/TRBV12-4,-,TRBD1,TRBJ2-2,14
CASSLTLGTEAYEQYF,TGCGCCAGCAGCCTGACCCTAGGGACGGAAGCCTACGAGCAGTACTTC,TRBV4-3,many,-,TRBJ2-7,16
CASSFTGGVPEAFF,TGCGCCAGCAGCTTTACAGGGGGAGTCCCTGAAGCTTTCTTT,TRBV5-1,many,TRBD1,TRBJ1-1,14
CASSQDLVGENSPLHF,TGCGCCAGCAGCCAAGATCTGGTAGGGGAGAATTCACCCCTCCACTTT,TRBV4-1,few,-,TRBJ1-6,16
CSASDTDTQYF,TGCAGCGCCTCGGACACAGATACGCAGTATTTT,TRBV29-1,many,-,TRBJ2-3,11
CASCSGGDTQYF,TGTGCCAGCTGCTCCGGCGGGGATACGCAGTATTTT,TRBV11-2,many,-,TRBJ2-3,12
CASSPPLWTSVGTDTQYF,TGTGCCAGCAGCCCCCCATTGTGGACTAGCGTTGGAACAGATACGCAGTATTTT,TRBV11-2,many,TRBD2,TRBJ2-3,18
CASSLTGVNTEAFF,TGTGCCAGCAGCTTAACGGGGGTGAACACTGAAGCTTTCTTT,TRBV7-9,-,-,TRBJ1-1,14
CSARDIASGDADTQYF,TGCAGTGCTAGAGATATAGCTAGCGGGGATGCAGATACGCAGTATTTT,TRBV20-1,many,TRBD2,TRBJ2-3,16
CASSPLRDSGNTIYF,TGTGCCAGCAGCCCCCTCAGGGACTCTGGAAACACCATATATTTT,TRBV11-2,many,-,TRBJ1-3,15
CASSSYAAGGYNEQFF,TGTGCCAGCAGTTCCTACGCAGCGGGGGGCTACAATGAGCAGTTCTTC,TRBV28,many,TRBD2,TRBJ2-1,16
CASSQPGTGSGYTF,TGCGCCAGCAGCCAGCCCGGGACAGGGTCCGGCTACACCTTC,TRBV4-1,many,TRBD1,TRBJ1-2,14
CASTPRGGVQYF,TGTGCCAGCACCCCCCGGGGGGGGGTTCAGTACTTC,TRBV5-6,many,TRBD2,TRBJ2-4,12
CASSQGLAGGLGTQYF,TGTGCCAGCAGCCAAGGACTAGCGGGGGGGCTGGGGACCCAGTACTTC,TRBV7-8,many,TRBD2,TRBJ2-5,16
CASSQAPFSPLHF,TGCGCCAGCAGCCAAGCTCCGTTTTCACCCCTCCACTTT,TRBV4-3,few,-,TRBJ1-6,13
CASSLRVNTGELFF,TGTGCCAGCAGCTTAAGGGTGAACACCGGGGAGCTGTTTTTT,TRBV7-7,many,-,TRBJ2-2,14
CASSRGEYRVYTF,TGTGCCAGCAGCCGGGGTGAATACAGGGTCTACACCTTC,TRBV7-8,many,-,TRBJ1-2,13
CASSLPGQLTYGYTF,TGTGCCAGCAGCTTGCCGGGACAGTTAACCTATGGCTACACCTTC,TRBV5-6,large,TRBD1,TRBJ1-2,15
CASSLKGGVETQYF,TGCGCCAGCAGCCTAAAGGGGGGGGTAGAGACCCAGTACTTC,TRBV4-3,many,-,TRBJ2-5,14
CSADARRGNNEQFF,TGCAGTGCCGATGCGCGCAGGGGCAACAATGAGCAGTTCTTC,TRBV20-1,many,-,TRBJ2-1,14
CSARLGEGQPQHF,TGCAGTGCCCGTTTGGGGGAGGGTCAGCCCCAGCATTTT,TRBV20-1,many,-,TRBJ1-5,13
CASSLWDLGTEAFF,TGTGCCAGCAGCTTGTGGGATCTGGGCACTGAAGCTTTCTTT,TRBV5-6,many,-,TRBJ1-1,14
CASSPGLAGANEQFF,TGTGCCAGCAGCCCAGGACTAGCGGGGGCCAATGAGCAGTTCTTC,TRBV7-2,many,TRBD2,TRBJ2-1,15
CSASRVDEQYF,TGCAGCGCCTCCAGGGTCGACGAGCAGTACTTC,TRBV29-1,many,-,TRBJ2-7,11
CASSDGQGGPGELFF,TGTGCCAGCAGTGATGGACAGGGGGGGCCCGGGGAGCTGTTTTTT,TRBV6-1,many,TRBD1,TRBJ2-2,15
CASSPLRDYNEQFF,TGTGCCAGCAGCCCCCTAAGGGACTACAATGAGCAGTTCTTC,TRBV7-3,-,-,TRBJ2-1,14
CSAVPGHSSGNTIYF,TGCAGTGCTGTCCCGGGACATTCCTCTGGAAACACCATATATTTT,TRBV20-1,many,-,TRBJ1-3,15
CAIQGNGNTGELFF,TGTGCCATACAGGGAAATGGGAACACCGGGGAGCTGTTTTTT,TRBV6-1,many,-,TRBJ2-2,14
CASKETPNTEAFF,TGTGCCAGCAAGGAGACCCCGAACACTGAAGCTTTCTTT,TRBV7-3,many,-,TRBJ1-1,13